The source of this TCR beta chain is a study of persistence of HIV-infected CD4 T cells. Study in general: The sample holds CD4+ T cells responsive to CMV or HIV-1 Gag. Donors had been on suppressive ART for a median of around eight years. Study results and caveats: Within sorted populations, more oligoclonal TCRs accompanied more oligoclonal proviruses.

A few counts support this clone. Antigen specificity is unknown. The stimulus was an HIV-1 Gag 15-mer peptide pool, around 1.1 ug/peptide/mL. Sorted nonresponding memory CD4+ T cells were CD40L-negative, CD69-negative, CD45RO-high. The immunoSEQ assay was version 4, run in survey mode. Sequencing was performed with immunoSEQ multiplex PCR; in TCRdb, only in-frame clones are kept and a portion is missing. The data show tens of thousands of clones, roughly 75% seen once. J was trimmed by 8 bases and V by 4 bases; bases with no gene match: 9. Looked up from germline, CDR1 is MDHEN and CDR2 is SYDVKM. The CDR3 sequence is 14 residues long.

This specimen consisted of CD4+ T cells sorted from PBMCs after approximately 20-hour stimulation, obtained from a patient who received antiretroviral therapy. The chain links TRBV28 to TRBJ1-2, with TRBD1 identical over 8 bases. This TCR was sampled from an adult man with HIV who was CMV-seropositive. The CDR3 loop is CASSSGGRSVGYTF. For the CDR3, the DNA is TGTGCCAGCAGTTCAGGGGGCAGGTCTGTCGGCTACACCTTC.